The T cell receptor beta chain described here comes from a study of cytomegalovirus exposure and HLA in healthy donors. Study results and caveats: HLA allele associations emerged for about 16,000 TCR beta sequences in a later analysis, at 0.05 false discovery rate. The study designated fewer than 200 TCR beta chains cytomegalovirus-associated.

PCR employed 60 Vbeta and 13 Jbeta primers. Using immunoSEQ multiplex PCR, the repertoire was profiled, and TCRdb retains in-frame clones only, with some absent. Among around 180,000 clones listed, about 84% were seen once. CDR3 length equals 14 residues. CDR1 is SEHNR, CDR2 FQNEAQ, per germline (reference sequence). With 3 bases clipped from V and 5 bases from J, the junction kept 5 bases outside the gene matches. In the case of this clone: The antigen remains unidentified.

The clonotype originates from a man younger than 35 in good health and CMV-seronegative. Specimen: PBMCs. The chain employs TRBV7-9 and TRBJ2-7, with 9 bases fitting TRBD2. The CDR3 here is CASSLRREGHEQYF. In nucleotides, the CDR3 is TGTGCCAGCAGCTTGCGGCGGGAGGGCCACGAGCAGTACTTC.